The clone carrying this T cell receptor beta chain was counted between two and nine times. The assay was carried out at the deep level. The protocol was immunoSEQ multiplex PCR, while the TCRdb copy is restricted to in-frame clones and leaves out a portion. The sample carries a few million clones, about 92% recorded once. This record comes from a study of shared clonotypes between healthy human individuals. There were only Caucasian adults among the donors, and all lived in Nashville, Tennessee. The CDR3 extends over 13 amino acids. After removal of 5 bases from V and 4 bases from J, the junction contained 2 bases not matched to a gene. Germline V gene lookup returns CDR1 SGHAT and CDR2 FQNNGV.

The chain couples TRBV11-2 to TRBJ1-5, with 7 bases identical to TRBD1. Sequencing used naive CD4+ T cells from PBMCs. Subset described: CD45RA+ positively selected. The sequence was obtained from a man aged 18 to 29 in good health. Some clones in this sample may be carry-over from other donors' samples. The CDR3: CASSDRVNQPQHF. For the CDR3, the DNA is TGTGCCAGCAGCGACAGGGTAAATCAGCCCCAGCATTTT.